This T cell receptor (beta chain) originates from a study of identical twins. General observations from the study: Memory repertoires showed no such pattern, whereas abundant cord blood beta clonotypes carried fewer insertions. Analyses based on zero insertions could be partly confounded by invariant MAIT and iNKT cells.

TCRdb re-analysed the 5' RACE reads in MiXCR, keeping a single row per CDR3 protein. The repertoire holds about 530,000 distinct CDR3 sequences, with around 22% as singletons. Healthy Caucasians were all of the donors. Regarding this clonotype: Its cognate antigen is unknown.

CDR1 KGHDR and CDR2 SFDVKD come from the germline V gene. The CDR3 loop spans 14 amino acids. V lost 8 bases, J lost 7 bases, and 5 bases stayed unmatched. These data also formed part of another study, on yellow fever vaccine responses in identical twins. That work states: Twins' vaccine T cell response reportedly seemed partly convergent, partly personalized.

The V and J genes are TRBV24-1 and TRBJ2-2; TRBD2 matches 11 bases. This TCR came from a woman aged 18-29 years in good health. Sample: CD4+ T cells sorted from blood. CDR3 sequence reads: CATTSGRSGGELFF. CDR3 sequence (DNA): TGTGCCACCACTAGCGGGAGGTCGGGCGGGGAGCTGTTTTTT.